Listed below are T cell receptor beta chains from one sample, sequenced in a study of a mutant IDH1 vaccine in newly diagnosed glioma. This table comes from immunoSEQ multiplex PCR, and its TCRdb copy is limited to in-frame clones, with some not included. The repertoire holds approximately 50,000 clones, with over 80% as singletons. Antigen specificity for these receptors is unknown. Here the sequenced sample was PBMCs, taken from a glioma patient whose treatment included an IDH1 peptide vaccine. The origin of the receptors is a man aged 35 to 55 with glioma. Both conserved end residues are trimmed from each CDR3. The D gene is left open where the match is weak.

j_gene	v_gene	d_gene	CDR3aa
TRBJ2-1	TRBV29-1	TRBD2	SVGATGTSGVSYNEQF
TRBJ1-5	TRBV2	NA	ASSQDQGNQPQH
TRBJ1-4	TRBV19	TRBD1	ATSLDRASNEKLF
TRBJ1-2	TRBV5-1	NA	ASREPGYGYT
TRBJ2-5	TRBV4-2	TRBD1	ASSQRFRDREVGQETQY
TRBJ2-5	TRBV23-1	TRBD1	ASRHRGQETQY
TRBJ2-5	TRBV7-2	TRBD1	ASSLVQSGGETQY
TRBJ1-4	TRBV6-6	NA	ASSYGAYGEKLF
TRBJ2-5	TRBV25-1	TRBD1	ASRTGGGETQY
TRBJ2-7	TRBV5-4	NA	ASSFNRDSRQY
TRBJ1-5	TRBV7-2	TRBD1	ASSYTGVPNQPQH
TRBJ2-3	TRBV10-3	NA	AISYTDTQY
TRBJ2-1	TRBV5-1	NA	ASSGANTYNEQF
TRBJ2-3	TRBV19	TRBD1	ASSSRQGSTDTQY
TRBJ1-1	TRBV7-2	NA	ASSLVGREAF
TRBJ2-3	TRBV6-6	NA	ASSYGVDTQY
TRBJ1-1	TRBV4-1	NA	ASSQVQRNTEAF
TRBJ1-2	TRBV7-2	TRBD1	ASSSPDRVYGYT
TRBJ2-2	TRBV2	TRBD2	ASTRESATGELF
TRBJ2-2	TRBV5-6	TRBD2	ASSPLAGDGLVDGELF
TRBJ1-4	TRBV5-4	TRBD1	ASSSGQVNEKLF
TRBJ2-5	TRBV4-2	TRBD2	ASSLGGGPGETQY
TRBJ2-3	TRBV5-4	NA	ASSPLIGSTDTQY
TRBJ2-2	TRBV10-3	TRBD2	AISELLAGATGELF
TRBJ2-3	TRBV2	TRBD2	ASEVGAGGAGTDTQY
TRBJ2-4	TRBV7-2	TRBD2	ASSLGTSGRLAKNIQY
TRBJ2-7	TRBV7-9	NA	ATSRMSSYEQY
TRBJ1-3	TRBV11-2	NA	ASSSDRWKVHGNTIY
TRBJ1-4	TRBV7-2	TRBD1	ASSLVGTGGYEKLF
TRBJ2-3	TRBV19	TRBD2	ASSMRLAGAGDTQY
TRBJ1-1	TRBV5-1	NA	ASSLAQGPNTEAF
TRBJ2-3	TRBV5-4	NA	ASSPAVTGTDTQY
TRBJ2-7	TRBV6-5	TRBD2	ASSPPSGSSYEQY
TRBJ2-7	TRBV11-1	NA	ASTDPGSYEQY
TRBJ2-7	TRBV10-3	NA	AISVSRGADEQY
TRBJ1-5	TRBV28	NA	ASKVRGSTGDLLGQPQH